The TCR beta chain under discussion was sequenced for a study of beta chain features in type 1 diabetes. This clone has just a few counts. CDR1 is MNHEY, CDR2 SVGAGI, per germline. CDR3 length: 13 residues. Deletions cut 7 bases from V and 4 bases from J, with 13 bases between. Of the isolated RNA, all was reverse transcribed, and so the sequenced material was expressed TCRB transcripts. Repertoires were generated with immunoSEQ multiplex PCR, while TCRdb's copy carries only in-frame clones and drops some. The table includes fewer than 400,000 clones, 6.5% to 10% detected once. What was sequenced was central memory CD4+ T cells from blood. The sequence was collected from a woman aged 18-29 years in good health. The chain employs TRBV6-5 and TRBJ1-2; D is unclear. In DNA, the CDR3 is TGTGCCAGCACCTCGCCAGGACCCTATGGCTACACCTTC. Translation: CASTSPGPYGYTF.